This record looks at one T cell receptor beta chain sequence and its context. Germline V gene lookup returns CDR1 SGHTA and CDR2 FQGNSA. The CDR3 is 13 residues long. Trimming shortened V by 4 bases and J by 8 bases, and 14 bases separated the two germline ends. These data originate in a study of blood T cell repertoires in COVID-19. At the level of the study: Donors in the United States, Italy and Spain gave samples during acute or convalescent COVID-19.

TCRdb's copy holds only in-frame clones and misses some; the assay was immunoSEQ multiplex PCR. This table holds 430,000 or so clones, approximately 90% found once. Specimen: PBMCs or T cells enriched from blood (not recorded which). The V and J genes are TRBV7-2 and TRBJ1-2, with D perhaps matching TRBD1 (6 bases). This clonotype was sampled from a middle-aged woman who had recovered from COVID-19. For the CDR3, the DNA is TGTGCCAGCAGCTCGTCACAGGGTAGGGGCTACACCTTC. Translating gives CASSSSQGRGYTF.